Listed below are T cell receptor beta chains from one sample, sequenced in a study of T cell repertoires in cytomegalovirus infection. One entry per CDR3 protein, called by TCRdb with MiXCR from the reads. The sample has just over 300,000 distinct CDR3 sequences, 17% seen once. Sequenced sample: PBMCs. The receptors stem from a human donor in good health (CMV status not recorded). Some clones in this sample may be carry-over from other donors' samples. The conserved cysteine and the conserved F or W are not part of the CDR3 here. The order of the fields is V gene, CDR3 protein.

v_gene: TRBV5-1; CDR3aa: ASSPGQGGVQPQH
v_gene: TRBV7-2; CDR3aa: ASSSSGETQY
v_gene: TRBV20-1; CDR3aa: SAATGTANTGELF
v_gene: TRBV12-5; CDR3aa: ASGPSGGTDTQY
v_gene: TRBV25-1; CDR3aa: ASSVTGANNSPLH
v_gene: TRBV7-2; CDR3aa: ASSPRQGGNSPLH
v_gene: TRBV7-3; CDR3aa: ASSSDRGGTEAF
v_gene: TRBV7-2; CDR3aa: ASSLPRQVYEQY
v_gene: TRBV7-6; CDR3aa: ASSSGLAGGKGYEQY
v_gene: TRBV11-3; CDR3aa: ASSKTDGDTEAF
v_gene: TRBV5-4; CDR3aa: AIDRAGTGELF
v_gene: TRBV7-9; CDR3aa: ASSLHDIGEQY
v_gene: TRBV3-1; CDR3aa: ASSQQTGRVEAF
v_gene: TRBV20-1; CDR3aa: SARTGSLPTTNEQF
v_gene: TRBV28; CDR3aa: ASSLPPGGATQETQY
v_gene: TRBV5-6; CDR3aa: ASYRVGQPYNEQF
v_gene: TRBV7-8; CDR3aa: ASSLRGSQGYNEQF
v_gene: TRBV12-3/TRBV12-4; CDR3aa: ASSLERGLRWFYIQY
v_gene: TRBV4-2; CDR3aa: ASSQGDRGAQETQY
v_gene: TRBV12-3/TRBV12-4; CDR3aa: ASSFIAGGTYEQY
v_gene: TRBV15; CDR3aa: ATSRGFGTKGPNEQF
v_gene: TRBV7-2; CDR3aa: ASSSAGTPIPYEQY
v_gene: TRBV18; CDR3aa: ASADRMNTEAF
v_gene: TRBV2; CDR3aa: ARGSNRGLSPLH
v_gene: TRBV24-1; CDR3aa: ATSDPGQGRNEQF
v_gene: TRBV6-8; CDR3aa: ASSYVTGPLGSPLH
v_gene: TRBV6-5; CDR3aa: ASSYSRGVETEAF
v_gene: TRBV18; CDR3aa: ASSPVSGPNQPQH
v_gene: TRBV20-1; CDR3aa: SARDIGTSGKNRSYEQY
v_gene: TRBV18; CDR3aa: ASSPGTASGGREY
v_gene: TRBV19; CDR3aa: ASSTWDRANEQF
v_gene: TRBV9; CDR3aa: ASQGLGAF
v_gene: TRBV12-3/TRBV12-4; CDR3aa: ASSPTTGNTGELF
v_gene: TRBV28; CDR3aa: ASKDGNTEAF
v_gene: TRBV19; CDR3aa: ASRRQVNTEAF
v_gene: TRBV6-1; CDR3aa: ASSDLGGSSYEQY
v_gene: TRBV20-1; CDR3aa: SAQIPGLSDNEQF
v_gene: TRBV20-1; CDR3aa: SASPGGAGDTQY
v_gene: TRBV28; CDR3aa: ASSLGQHYEQY
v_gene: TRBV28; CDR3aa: ASSLVRENTEAF
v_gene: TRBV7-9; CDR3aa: ASSLGLADSYNEQF
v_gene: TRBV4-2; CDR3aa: ASSQEWGDQATGYT
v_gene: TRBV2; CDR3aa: ANADDTYEQY
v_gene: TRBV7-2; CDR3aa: ASSVQGGSYNEQF
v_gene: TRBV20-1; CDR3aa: SATSTVPLNTEAF